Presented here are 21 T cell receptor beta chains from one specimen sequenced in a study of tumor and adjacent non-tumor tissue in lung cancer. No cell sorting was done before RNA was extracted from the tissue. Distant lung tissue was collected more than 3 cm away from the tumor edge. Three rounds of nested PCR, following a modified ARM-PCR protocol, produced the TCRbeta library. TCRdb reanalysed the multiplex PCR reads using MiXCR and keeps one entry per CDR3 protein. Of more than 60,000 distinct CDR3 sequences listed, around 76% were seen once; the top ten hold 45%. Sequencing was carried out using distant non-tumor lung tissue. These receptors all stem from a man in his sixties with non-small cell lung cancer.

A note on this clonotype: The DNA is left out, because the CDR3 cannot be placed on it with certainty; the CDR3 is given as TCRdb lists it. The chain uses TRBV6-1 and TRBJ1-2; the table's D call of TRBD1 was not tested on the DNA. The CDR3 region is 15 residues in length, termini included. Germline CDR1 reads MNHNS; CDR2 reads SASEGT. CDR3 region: CDSSIVAGGAYGYTF.

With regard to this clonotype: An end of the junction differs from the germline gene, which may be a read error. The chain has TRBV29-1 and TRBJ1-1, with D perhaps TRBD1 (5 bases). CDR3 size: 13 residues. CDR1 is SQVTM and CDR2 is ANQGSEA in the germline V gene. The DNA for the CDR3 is TGCAACGTTCGGGGCACCACTAACACTGAAGCTTTCTTT. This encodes CNVRGTTNTEAFF.

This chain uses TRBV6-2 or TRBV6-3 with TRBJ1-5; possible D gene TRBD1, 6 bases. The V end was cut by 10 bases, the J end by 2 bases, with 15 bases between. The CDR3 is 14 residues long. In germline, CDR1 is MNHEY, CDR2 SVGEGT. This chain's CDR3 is CAKRGDLGNQPQHF. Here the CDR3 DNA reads TGTGCCAAAAGGGGGGACTTAGGCAATCAGCCCCAGCATTTT.

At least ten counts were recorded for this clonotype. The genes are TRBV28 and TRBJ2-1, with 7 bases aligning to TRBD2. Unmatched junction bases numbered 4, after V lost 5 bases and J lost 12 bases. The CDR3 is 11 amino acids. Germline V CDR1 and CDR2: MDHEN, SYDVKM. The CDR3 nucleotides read TGTGCCAGCAGTGGGGGGGAGGTGCAGTTCTTC. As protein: CASSGGEVQFF. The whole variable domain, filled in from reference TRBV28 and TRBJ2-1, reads DVKVTQSSRYLVKRTGEKVFLECVQDMDHENMFWYRQDPGLGLRLIYFSYDVKMKEKGDIPEGYSVSREKKERFSLILESASTNQTSMYLCASSGGEVQFFGPGTRLTVL.

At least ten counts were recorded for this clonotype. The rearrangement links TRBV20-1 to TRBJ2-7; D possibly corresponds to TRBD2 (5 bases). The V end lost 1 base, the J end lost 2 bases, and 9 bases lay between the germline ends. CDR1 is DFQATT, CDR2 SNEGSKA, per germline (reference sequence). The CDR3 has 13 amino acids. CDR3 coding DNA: TGCAGTGCTAGAGCACAGAGGGCCTACGAGCAGTACTTC. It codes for CSARAQRAYEQYF.

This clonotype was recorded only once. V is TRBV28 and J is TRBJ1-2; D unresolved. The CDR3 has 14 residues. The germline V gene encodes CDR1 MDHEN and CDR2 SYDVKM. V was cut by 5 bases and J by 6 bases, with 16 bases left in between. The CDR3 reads CASSPPETKNGYTF. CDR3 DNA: TGTGCCAGCAGTCCACCAGAAACCAAAAATGGCTACACCTTC.

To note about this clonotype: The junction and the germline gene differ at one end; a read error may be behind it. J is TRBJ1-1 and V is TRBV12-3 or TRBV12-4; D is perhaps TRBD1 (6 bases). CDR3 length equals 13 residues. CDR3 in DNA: TGTGCCTGCAGTTTACAGGGTCGGACTGAAGCTATCTTT. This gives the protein CACSLQGRTEAIF.

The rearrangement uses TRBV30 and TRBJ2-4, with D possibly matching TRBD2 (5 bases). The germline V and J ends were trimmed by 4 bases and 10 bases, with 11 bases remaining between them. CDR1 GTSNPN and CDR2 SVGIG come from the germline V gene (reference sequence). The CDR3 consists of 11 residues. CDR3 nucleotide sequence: TGTGCCTGGAATGTACGGGATATTCAGTACTTC. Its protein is CAWNVRDIQYF.

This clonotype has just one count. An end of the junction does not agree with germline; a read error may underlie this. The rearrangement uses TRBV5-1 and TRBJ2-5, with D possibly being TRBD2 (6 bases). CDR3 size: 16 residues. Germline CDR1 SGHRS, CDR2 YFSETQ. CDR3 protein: CASSYPRGPQTETQNF. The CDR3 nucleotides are TGCGCCAGCAGTTACCCGCGGGGACCCCAGACAGAGACCCAGAACTTC.

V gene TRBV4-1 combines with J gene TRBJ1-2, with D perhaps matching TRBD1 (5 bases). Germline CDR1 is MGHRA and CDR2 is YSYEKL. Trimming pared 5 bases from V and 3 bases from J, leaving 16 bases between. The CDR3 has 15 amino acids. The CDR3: CASSIDQDNHYGYTF. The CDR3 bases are TGCGCCAGCAGCATTGACCAGGACAACCACTATGGCTACACCTTC.

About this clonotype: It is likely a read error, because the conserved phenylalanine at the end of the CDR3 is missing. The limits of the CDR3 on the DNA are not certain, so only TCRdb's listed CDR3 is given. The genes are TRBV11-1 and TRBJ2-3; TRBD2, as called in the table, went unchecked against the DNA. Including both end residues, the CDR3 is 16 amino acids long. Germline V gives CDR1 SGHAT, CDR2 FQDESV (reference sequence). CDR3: CASSLTSGACTDTQYL.

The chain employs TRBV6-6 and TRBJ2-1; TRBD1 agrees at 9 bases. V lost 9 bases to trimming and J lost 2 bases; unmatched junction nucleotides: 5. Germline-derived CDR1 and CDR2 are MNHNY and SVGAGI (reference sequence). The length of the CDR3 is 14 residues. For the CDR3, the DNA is TGTGCCAGAAAGGGACAGGGAGCCTACAATGAGCAGTTCTTC. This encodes CARKGQGAYNEQFF.

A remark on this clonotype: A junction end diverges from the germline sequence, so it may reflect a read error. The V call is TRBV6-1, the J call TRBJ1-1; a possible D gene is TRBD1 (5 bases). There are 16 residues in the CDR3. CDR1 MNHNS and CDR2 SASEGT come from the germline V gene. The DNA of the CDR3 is TGTGCCAGCATTGAAAAATTGTTTGAGATGGGGACTGATGCTTTCTTT. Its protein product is CASIEKLFEMGTDAFF.

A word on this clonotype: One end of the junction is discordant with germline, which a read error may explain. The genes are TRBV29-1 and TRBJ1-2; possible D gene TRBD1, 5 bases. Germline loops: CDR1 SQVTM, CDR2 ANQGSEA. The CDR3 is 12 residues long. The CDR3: CSLEEQGDGYTF. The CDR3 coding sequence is TGCAGCCTTGAAGAGCAGGGAGATGGCTACACCTTC.

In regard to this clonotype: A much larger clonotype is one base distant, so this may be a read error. The CDR3 nucleotides are TGTGCCAGCAGCTTATTTGGGACGGGCTCTGGAAACATCATATATTTT. Protein: CASSLFGTGSGNIIYF. This rearrangement joins TRBV28 to TRBJ1-3; weak D call: TRBD1 (5 bases). Per germline, CDR1 MDHEN and CDR2 SYDVKM. CDR3 size: 16 residues.

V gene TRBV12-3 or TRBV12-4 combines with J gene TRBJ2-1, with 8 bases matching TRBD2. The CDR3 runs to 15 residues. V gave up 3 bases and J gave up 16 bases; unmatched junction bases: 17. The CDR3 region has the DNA TGTGCCAGCAGTTTTAGGGGACTAGGCTACAATGAACACTTCTTC. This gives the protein CASSFRGLGYNEHFF.

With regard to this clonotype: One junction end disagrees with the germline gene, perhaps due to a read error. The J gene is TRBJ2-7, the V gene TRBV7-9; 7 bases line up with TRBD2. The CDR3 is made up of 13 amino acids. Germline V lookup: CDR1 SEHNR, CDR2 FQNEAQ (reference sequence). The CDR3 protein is CASGYKGGNERYF. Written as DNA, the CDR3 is TGTGCCAGCGGCTATAAGGGAGGGAACGAGCGGTACTTC.

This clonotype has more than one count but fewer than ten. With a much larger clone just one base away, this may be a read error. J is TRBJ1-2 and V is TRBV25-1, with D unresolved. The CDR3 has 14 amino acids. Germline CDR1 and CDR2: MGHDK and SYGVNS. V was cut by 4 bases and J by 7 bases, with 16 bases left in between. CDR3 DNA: TGTGCCAGCAGTGGCGACGGTGAGTCTGGTGGCTACACCTTC. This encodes CASSGDGESGGYTF.

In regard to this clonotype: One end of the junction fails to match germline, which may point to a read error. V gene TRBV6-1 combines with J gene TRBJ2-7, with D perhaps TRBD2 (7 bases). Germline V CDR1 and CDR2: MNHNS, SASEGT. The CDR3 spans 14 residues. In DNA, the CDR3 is TGTGACAGCAGGGTCGCAGGGGAGGGGTACGAGCAGTACTTC. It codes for CDSRVAGEGYEQYF.

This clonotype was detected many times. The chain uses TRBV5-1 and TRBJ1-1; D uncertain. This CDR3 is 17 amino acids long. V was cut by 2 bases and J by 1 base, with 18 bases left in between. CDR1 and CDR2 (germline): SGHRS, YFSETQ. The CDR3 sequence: CASSFWTAGRGNTEAFF. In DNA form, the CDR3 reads TGCGCCAGCAGCTTCTGGACCGCCGGGCGGGGGAACACTGAAGCTTTCTTT.

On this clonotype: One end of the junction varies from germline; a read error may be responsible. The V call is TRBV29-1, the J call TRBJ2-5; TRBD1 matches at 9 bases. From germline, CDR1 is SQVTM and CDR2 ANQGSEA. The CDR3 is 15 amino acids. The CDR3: CSTIGQGRVEETQYF. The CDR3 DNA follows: TGCAGCACCATCGGACAGGGGCGCGTAGAAGAGACCCAGTATTTC.